Shown below are 10 T cell receptor beta chains from a single sample sequenced in a study of blood T cell repertoires in COVID-19. TCRdb's table, derived via immunoSEQ multiplex PCR, lists solely in-frame clones and lacks some. The top ten clones hold about 10% of a sample with roughly 150,000 clones, 65% to 85% of them seen once. Specimen: peripheral blood. The source of these receptors is an elderly woman with active or convalescent COVID-19.

This chain links TRBV5-4 with TRBJ1-1; D might be TRBD1 (6 bases). Germline CDR1 and CDR2: SGHNT and YYREEE (reference sequence). The V end was cut by 2 bases, the J end by 1 base, with 12 bases between. The CDR3 consists of 15 residues. CDR3 protein: CASSFRPQGNTEAFF. In DNA, the CDR3 is TGTGCCAGCAGCTTCCGCCCACAGGGGAACACTGAAGCTTTCTTT.

The chain links TRBV19 to TRBJ1-5; no firm D call. Looked up from germline, CDR1 is LNHDA and CDR2 is SQIVND (reference sequence). Trimming shortened V by 0 bases and J by 0 bases, and 9 bases separated the two germline ends. The CDR3 length is 16 residues. The CDR3 protein is CASSIEGGYSNQPQHF. CDR3 in DNA: TGTGCCAGTAGTATAGAAGGCGGTTATAGCAATCAGCCCCAGCATTTT. The full variable domain, with the rest looked up from reference TRBV19 and TRBJ1-5, is DGGITQSPKYLFRKEGQNVTLSCEQNLNHDAMYWYRQDPGQGLRLIYYSQIVNDFQKGDIAEGYSVSREKKESFPLTVTSAQKNPTAFYLCASSIEGGYSNQPQHFGDGTRLSIL.

The V call is TRBV4-3, the J call TRBJ2-1; 9 bases fit TRBD2. V dropped 3 bases and J dropped 4; count of bases not matched to a gene: 4. Germline CDR1 reads LGHNA; CDR2 reads YSLEER. The CDR3 is 15 amino acids. The CDR3 loop is CASSHSGGDYNEQFF. The CDR3 coding sequence is TGCGCCAGCAGCCATAGCGGGGGCGATTACAATGAGCAGTTCTTC.

The chain is built from TRBV4-3 and TRBJ1-1; 9 bases match TRBD1. CDR1 is LGHNA and CDR2 is YSLEER in the germline V gene. V was clipped by 0 bases and J by 4 bases; unmatched bases: 12. There are 18 residues in the CDR3. The DNA for the CDR3 is TGCGCCAGCAGCCAAGAGTATTGGAGGACAGGGGATGGCACTGAAGCTTTCTTT. Translation: CASSQEYWRTGDGTEAFF.

CDR3 in amino acids: CASSESGGNRGSNEQYF. In DNA form, the CDR3 reads TGCGCCAGCAGTGAGTCGGGAGGAAACAGGGGGTCGAACGAGCAGTACTTC. The rearrangement uses TRBV10-2 and TRBJ2-7, with 8 bases lining up with TRBD1. The CDR3 covers 17 residues. Germline-derived CDR1 and CDR2 are WSHSY and SAAADI. Unmatched junction bases numbered 12, after V lost 0 bases and J lost 5 bases.

The chain employs TRBV4-2 and TRBJ1-2; 10 nucleotides match TRBD1. V lost 4 bases and J lost 0; bases outside the gene matches: 8. This CDR3 has 17 amino acids. Germline loops: CDR1 LGHNA, CDR2 YNFKEQ. This CDR3 reads CASSPGTGATANYGYTF. CDR3 DNA sequence: TGTGCCAGCAGCCCCGGGACAGGGGCGACAGCTAACTATGGCTACACCTTC.

The rearrangement links TRBV27 to TRBJ1-2; 8 bases map to TRBD1. The CDR3 totals 13 residues. Germline V gene sequence: CDR1 MNHEY, CDR2 SMNVEV (reference sequence). J gave up 8 bases and V 5 bases, and 7 bases lay outside the gene matches. The CDR3 DNA reads as TGTGCCAGCAGTCACGGACAGGGCGAGGGCTACACCTTC. It yields the protein CASSHGQGEGYTF.

The chain has TRBV19 and TRBJ2-3; 10 positions match TRBD1. Germline V gives CDR1 LNHDA, CDR2 SQIVND (reference sequence). The CDR3 is 15 amino acids. The V gene end was trimmed by 10 bases and the J gene end by 2 bases; junction bases not matched to a gene: 9. Here the CDR3 DNA reads TGTGCCACGCAACGGGGACAGGGGTTCACAGATACGCAGTATTTT. The encoded protein is CATQRGQGFTDTQYF.

The V gene is TRBV24-1, the J gene TRBJ1-5; tentatively, D is TRBD1 (5 bases). The CDR3 spans 15 residues. CDR1 is KGHDR, CDR2 SFDVKD, per germline. Trimming left V 5 bases short and J 0 bases short, with 10 bases between. The CDR3 region has the DNA TGTGCCACCAGTGCCGGGGGGGTTAGCAATCAGCCCCAGCATTTT. Amino acids: CATSAGGVSNQPQHF.

V is TRBV9 and J is TRBJ1-1, with no clear D. Trimming left V 2 bases short and J 2 bases short, with 13 bases between. Germline CDR1 SGDLS, CDR2 YYNGEE. CDR3 length: 15 residues. The CDR3 protein is CASSVLTMANTEAFF. For the CDR3, the DNA is TGTGCCAGCAGCGTTTTAACCATGGCAAACACTGAAGCTTTCTTT.